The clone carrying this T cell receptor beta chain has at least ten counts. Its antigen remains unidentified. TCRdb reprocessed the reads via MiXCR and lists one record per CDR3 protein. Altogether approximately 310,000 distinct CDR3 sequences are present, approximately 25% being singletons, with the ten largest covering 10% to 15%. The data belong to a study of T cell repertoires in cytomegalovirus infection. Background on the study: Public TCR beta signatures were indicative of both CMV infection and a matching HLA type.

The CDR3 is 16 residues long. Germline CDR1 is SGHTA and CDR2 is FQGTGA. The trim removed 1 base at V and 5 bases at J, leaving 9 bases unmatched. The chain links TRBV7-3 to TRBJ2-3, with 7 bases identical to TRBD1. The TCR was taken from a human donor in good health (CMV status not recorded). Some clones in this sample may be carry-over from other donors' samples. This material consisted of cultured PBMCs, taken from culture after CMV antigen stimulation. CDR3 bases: TGTGCCAGCAGCTTAAGACCGGGACCAGGGGGAGATACGCAGTATTTT. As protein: CASSLRPGPGGDTQYF.